This T cell receptor (beta chain) was identified during a study of blood T cell repertoires in COVID-19. Study summary: Some COVID-19 samples were acute and others convalescent; all came from the United States, Italy and Spain. T cells, B-cell-depleted T cells, or PBMCs provided the cDNA or gDNA that served as material.

The CDR3 is 15 residues long. Between the trimmed V and J ends, which lost 1 base and 3 bases, there was a span of 9 bases. The germline CDR1 and CDR2 sequences are LGHNA and YSLEER. In the study's own analysis: Reference gene primer amplification gave estimated nucleated cell counts. This table comes from immunoSEQ multiplex PCR, and its TCRdb copy is limited to in-frame clones, with some not included. V, J and clone size were drawn from that table, and D and trimming were deduced from the DNA. Among more than 130,000 clones listed, approximately 80% were seen once. The chain employs TRBV4-3 and TRBJ1-4; the D gene is possibly TRBD1 (6 bases). This TCR came from a woman at least 80 years old in a cohort sampled during active or convalescent COVID-19. The specimen sequenced was peripheral blood. CDR3 nucleotide sequence: TGCGCCAGCAGCCAAGCACAGGGATCTAATGAAAAACTGTTTTTT. The encoded protein is CASSQAQGSNEKLFF.